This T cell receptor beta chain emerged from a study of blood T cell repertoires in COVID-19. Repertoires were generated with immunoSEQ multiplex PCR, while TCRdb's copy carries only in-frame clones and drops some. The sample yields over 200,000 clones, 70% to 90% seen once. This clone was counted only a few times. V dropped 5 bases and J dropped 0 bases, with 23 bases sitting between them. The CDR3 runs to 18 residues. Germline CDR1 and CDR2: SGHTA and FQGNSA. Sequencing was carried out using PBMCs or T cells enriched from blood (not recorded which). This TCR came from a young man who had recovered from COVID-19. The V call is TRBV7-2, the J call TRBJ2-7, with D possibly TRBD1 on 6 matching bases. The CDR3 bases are TGTGCCAGCAGCCCACTAGTCCCCCGGGACAAATTCTCCTACGAGCAGTACTTC. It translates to CASSPLVPRDKFSYEQYF.